The clone carrying this T cell receptor beta chain has more than one count but fewer than ten. Its antigen is still unknown. This entry is derived from a study of blood T cells in healthy people across ages. Notes on the study in general: One million T cells yielded diversity estimates that were considered underestimates. TCR beta diversity correlated strongly with naive T cell percentage.

The V gene's germline CDR1 is MDHEN and CDR2 SYDVKM. The CDR3 runs to 16 residues. Trimming took off 3 bases at V and 4 bases at J, with 19 bases between the two ends. Primed by a sample-barcoded 5' primer and a J-beta primer mix, a second PCR proceeded for about 6 to 11 cycles. Every cDNA molecule bore a tag from a template-switch adaptor containing 12 random nucleotides. Every sample gave at least 2.5 million paired-end reads containing CDR3. TCRdb called the 5' RACE reads again in MiXCR, with one record for every CDR3 protein. The sample lists some 1.1 million distinct CDR3 sequences, approximately 38% occurring once.

This receptor was identified in a man aged 18 to 30 in good health. The chain joins TRBV28 to TRBJ2-7; D possibly corresponds to TRBD1 (7 bases). The sequenced sample consisted of blood. The CDR3 sequence: CASSLVGGTALYEQYF. The CDR3 DNA is TGTGCCAGCAGTTTGGTAGGGGGGACAGCATTATACGAGCAGTACTTC.